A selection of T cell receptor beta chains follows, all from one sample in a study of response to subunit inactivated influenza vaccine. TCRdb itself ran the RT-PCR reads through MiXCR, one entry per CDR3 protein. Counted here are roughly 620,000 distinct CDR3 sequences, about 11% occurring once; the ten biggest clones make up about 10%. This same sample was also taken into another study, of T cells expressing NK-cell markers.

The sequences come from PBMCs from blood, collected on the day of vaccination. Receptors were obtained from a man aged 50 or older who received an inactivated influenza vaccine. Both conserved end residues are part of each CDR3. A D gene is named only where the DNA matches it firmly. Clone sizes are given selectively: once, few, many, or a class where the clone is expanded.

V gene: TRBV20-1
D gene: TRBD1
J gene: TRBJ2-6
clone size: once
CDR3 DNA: TGCAGTGCCTACGGGACAGGGAGATTCTCTGGGGCCAACGTCCTGACTTTC
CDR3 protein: CSAYGTGRFSGANVLTF

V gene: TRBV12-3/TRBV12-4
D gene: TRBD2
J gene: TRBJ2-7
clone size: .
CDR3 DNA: TGTGCCAGCAGGCGGACTAGCGGGACATACGAGCAGTACTTC
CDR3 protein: CASRRTSGTYEQYF

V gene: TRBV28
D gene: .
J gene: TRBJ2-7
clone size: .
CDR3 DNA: TGTGCCAGCAGCCCACTCGGGGGCCTCGTCTACAAGCAGTACTTC
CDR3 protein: CASSPLGGLVYKQYF

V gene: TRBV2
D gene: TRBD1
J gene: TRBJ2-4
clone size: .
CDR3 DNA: TGTGCCAGCAGGACCGGACAGGGTCGGGGCAAAAACATTCAGTACTTC
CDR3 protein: CASRTGQGRGKNIQYF

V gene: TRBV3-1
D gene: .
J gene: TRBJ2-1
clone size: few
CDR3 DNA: TGTGCCAGCAGCCCCTCTCGGGACGGTGGCAGGGAGCAGTTCTTC
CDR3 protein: CASSPSRDGGREQFF

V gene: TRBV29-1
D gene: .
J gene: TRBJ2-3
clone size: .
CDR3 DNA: TGCAGCGTTGAAGGGGGGGCAAGGATGGATACGCAGTATTTT
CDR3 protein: CSVEGGARMDTQYF

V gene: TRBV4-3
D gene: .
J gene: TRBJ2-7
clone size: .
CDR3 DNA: TGCGCCAGCAGCCAGCCGGGACAAACGGACGAGCAGTACTTC
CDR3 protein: CASSQPGQTDEQYF

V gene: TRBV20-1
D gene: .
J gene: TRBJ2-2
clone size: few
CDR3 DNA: TGCAGTGCTAGCTCAGGGCGCACCGGGGAGCTGTTTTTT
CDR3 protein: CSASSGRTGELFF

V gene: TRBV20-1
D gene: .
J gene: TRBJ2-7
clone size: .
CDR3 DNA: TGCAGTGCTAGTAGGGGCTCCTACGAGCAGTACTTC
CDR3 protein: CSASRGSYEQYF

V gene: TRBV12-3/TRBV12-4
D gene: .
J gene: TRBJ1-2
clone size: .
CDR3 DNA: TGTGCCAGCAGTTTTGGGACCCTCTCCTTC
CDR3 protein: CASSFGTLSF

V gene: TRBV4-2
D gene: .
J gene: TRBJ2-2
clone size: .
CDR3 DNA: TGTGCCAGCAGCCAAGAGTTGGCTAGCTTCACTATGGGGGAGCTGTTTTTT
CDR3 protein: CASSQELASFTMGELFF

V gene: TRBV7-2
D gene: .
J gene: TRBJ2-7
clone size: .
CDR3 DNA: TGTGCCAGCAACCGGGACACGTATGGCGAGCAGTACTTC
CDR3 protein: CASNRDTYGEQYF

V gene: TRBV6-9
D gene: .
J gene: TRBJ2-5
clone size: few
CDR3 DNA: TGTGCCAGAAAACCAATGGGCTCCCAGTACTTC
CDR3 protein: CARKPMGSQYF

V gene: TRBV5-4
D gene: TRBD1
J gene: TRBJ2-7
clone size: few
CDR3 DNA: TGTGCCAGCAGCTGGGACAGGAACGAGCAGTACTTC
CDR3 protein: CASSWDRNEQYF

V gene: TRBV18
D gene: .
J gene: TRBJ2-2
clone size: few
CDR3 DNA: TGTGCCAGCTCACCTGCGGTCCTTTCCGGGGAGCTGTTTTTT
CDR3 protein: CASSPAVLSGELFF

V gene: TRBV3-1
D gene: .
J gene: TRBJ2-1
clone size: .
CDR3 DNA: TGTGCCAGCAGCCAAGACTGGACTCTAAACTCCTACAATGAGCAGTTCTTC
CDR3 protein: CASSQDWTLNSYNEQFF

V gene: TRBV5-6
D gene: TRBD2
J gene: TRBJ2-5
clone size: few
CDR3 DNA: TGTGCCAGCAGCCCGAGGACTAGCGGGGCCTCTAAGACCCAGTACTTC
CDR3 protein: CASSPRTSGASKTQYF

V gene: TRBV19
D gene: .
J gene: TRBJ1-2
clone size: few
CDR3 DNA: TGTGCCAGTAGTACCTGGACAGCCCTCGGGTATGGCTACACCTTC
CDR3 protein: CASSTWTALGYGYTF

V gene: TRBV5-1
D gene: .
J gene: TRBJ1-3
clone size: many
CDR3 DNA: TGCGCCAGCAGCTTGGCCGGTACAGGAGGCTCTGGAAACACCATATATTTT
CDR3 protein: CASSLAGTGGSGNTIYF

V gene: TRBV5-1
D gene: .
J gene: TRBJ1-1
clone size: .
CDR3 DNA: TGCGCCAGCAGCTTGGGCCATACGTTCACTGAAGCTTTCTTT
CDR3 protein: CASSLGHTFTEAFF

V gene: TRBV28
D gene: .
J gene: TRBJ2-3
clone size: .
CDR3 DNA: TGTGCCAGCAGTTTACAATTAGGGTTGTCAGATACGCAGTATTTT
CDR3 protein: CASSLQLGLSDTQYF

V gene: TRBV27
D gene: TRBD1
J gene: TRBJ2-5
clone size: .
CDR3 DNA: TGTGCCAGCAGTGACCAAGCCGGGACAGGGGTACAAGAGACCCAGTACTTC
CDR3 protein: CASSDQAGTGVQETQYF

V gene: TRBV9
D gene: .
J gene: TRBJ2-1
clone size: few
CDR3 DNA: TGTGCCAGCAGCGACCTCTCCAATGAGCAGTTCTTC
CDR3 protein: CASSDLSNEQFF

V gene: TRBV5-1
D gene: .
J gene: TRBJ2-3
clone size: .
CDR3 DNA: TGCGCCAGCAGCTTAACTGACAGGAGCACAGATACGCAGTATTTT
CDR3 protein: CASSLTDRSTDTQYF

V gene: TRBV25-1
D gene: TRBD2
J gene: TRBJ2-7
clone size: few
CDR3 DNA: TGTGCCAGCAGTGGTCCCGGGACTAGCGGGAACTCCTACGAGCAGTACTTC
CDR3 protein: CASSGPGTSGNSYEQYF

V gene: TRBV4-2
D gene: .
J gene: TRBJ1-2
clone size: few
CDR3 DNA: TGTGCCAGCAGCCAAGACAGGGTGTGGGGCTACACCTTC
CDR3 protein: CASSQDRVWGYTF

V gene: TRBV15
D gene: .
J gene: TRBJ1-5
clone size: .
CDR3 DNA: TGTGCCACCAGCAGAGATCCGGACGCCCAGCCCCAGCATTTT
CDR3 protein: CATSRDPDAQPQHF

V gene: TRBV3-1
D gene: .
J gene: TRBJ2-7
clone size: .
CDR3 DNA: TGTGCCAGCAGCGCGGGACGGTTTCGGGAGCAGTACTTC
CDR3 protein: CASSAGRFREQYF

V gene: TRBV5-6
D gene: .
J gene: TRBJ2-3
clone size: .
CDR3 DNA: TGTGCCAGCAGCGGGGCCGCCCGAACGCAGTATTTT
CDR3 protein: CASSGAARTQYF

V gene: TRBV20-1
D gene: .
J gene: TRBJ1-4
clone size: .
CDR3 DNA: TGCAGTGCTATGGGACGGTATAATGAAAAACTGTTTTTT
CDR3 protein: CSAMGRYNEKLFF

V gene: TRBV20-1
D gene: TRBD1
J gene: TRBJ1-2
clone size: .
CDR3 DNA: TGCAGTGCTAGAGGGGACAGGGGAGACTATGGCTACACCTTC
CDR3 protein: CSARGDRGDYGYTF

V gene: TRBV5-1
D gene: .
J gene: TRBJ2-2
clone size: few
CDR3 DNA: TGCGCCAGCAGCTTCGTGGGGGCGGTCACCGGGGAGCTGTTTTTT
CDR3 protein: CASSFVGAVTGELFF

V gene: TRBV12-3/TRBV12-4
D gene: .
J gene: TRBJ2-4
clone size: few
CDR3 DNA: TGTGCCAGCAGTCAGAGGTTGCTGGTAGCCAAAAACATTCAGTACTTC
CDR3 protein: CASSQRLLVAKNIQYF

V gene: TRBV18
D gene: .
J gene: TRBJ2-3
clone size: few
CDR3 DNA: TGTGCCAGCTCACTTGAACTCCGCACCCCAGATACGCAGTATTTT
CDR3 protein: CASSLELRTPDTQYF

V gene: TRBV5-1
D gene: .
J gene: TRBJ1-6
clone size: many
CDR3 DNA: TGCGCCAGCAGCTTGGACCCAAATTCACCCCTCCACTTT
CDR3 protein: CASSLDPNSPLHF

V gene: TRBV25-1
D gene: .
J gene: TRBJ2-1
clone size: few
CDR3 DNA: TGTGCCAGCAGTGAGACCCGGACAGACTACAATGAGCAGTTCTTC
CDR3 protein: CASSETRTDYNEQFF

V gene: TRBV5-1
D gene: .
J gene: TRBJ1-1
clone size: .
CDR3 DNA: TGCGCCAGCAGCTTGGCCGCGGACACTGAAGCTTTCTTT
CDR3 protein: CASSLAADTEAFF

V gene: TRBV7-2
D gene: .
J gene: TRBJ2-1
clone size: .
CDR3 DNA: TGTGCCAGCAGCTACGGACAGCCTACCTCCTACAATGAGCAGTTCTTC
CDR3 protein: CASSYGQPTSYNEQFF

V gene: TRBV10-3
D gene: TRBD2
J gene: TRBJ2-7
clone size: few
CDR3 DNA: TGTGCCATGTCTGACGGGAGGGTATACGAGCAGTACTTC
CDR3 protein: CAMSDGRVYEQYF

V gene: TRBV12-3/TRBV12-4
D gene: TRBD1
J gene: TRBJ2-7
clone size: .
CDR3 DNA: TGTGCCAGTCGACAGGGGGCGAGCGAGCAGTACTTC
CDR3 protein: CASRQGASEQYF

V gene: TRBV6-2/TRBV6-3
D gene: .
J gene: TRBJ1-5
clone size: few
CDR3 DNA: TGTGCCAGCAGCCCTCGGGGGAGCAATCAGCCCCAGCATTTT
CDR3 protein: CASSPRGSNQPQHF

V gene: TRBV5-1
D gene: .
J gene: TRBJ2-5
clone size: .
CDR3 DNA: TGCGCCAGCAGCTGGGGAACAGGGACTAAAGAGACCCAGTACTTC
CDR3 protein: CASSWGTGTKETQYF

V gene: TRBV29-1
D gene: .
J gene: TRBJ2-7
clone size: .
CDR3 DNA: TGCAGCGTTGAAGTTGGCACCTTATCAATACCCACCTACGAGCAGTACTTC
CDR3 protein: CSVEVGTLSIPTYEQYF

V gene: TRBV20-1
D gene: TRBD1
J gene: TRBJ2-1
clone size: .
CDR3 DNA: TGCAGTGCTAAACACGACAGGGGCTCCTACAATGAGCAGTTCTTC
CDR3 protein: CSAKHDRGSYNEQFF

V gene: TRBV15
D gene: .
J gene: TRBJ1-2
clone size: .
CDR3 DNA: TGTGCCACCAGCAGAGATCTGGGGTATGGCTACACCTTC
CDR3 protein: CATSRDLGYGYTF

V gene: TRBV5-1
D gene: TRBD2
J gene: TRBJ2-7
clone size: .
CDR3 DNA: TGCGCCAGCAGCTTGGCCGGGGGGAGGGACTACGAGCAGTACTTC
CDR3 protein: CASSLAGGRDYEQYF

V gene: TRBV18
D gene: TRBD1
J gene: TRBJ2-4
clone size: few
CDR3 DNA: TGTGCCAGCTCACCGGGACAGGGGGCGATGGACATTCAGTACTTC
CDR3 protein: CASSPGQGAMDIQYF

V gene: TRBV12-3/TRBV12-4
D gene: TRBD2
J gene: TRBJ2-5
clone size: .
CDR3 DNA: TGTGCCAGCAGTTTAGTCTGGCGGGGGATCCAAGAGACCCAGTACTTC
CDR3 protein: CASSLVWRGIQETQYF

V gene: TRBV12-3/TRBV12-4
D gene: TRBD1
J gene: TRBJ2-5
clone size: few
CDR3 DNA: TGTGCCAGCAGGGGACAGGGGGGGAACCGACAAGAGACCCAGTACTTC
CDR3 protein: CASRGQGGNRQETQYF

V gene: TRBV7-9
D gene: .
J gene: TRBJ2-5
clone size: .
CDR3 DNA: TGTGCCAGCAGCCGAACAGGGAAAGAGACCCAGTACTTC
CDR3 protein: CASSRTGKETQYF

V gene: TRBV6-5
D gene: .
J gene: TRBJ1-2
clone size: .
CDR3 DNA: TGTGCCAGCAGTTACAGGGTAATAAGTGGCTACACCTTC
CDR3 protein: CASSYRVISGYTF

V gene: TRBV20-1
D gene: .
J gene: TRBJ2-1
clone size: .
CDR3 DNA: TGCAGTGCTGGGAGGCTAGGGGGAGTAGGCGATGAGCAGTTCTTC
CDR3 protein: CSAGRLGGVGDEQFF

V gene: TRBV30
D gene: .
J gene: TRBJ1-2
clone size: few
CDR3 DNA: TGTGCCTGGATCGTGCCGGGATGGGACTATGGCTACACCTTC
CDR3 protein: CAWIVPGWDYGYTF